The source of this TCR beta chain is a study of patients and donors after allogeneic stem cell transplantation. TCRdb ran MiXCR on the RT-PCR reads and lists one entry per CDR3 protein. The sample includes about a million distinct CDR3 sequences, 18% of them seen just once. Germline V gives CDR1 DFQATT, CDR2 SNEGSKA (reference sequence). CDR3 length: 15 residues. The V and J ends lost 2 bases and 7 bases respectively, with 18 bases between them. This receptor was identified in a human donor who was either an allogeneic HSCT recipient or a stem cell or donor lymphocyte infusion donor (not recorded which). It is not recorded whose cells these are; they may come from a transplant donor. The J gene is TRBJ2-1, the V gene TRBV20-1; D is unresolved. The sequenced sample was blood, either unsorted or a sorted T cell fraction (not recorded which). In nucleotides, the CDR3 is TGCAGTGCTAGACGGTTGTCAGCTCTTCGAAATGAGCAGTTCTTC. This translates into CSARRLSALRNEQFF.